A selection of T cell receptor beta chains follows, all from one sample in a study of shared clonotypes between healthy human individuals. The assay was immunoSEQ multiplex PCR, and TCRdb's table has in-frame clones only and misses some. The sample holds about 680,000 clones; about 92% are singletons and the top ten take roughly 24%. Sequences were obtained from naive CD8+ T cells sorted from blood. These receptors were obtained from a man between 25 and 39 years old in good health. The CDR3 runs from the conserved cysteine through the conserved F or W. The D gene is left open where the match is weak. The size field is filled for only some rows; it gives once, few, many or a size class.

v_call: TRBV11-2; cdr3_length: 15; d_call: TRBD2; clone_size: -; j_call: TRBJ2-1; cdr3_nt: TGTGCCAGCAGCTTGGGGTTAGCGGGAGCTCTTGAGCAGTTCTTC; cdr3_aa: CASSLGLAGALEQFF
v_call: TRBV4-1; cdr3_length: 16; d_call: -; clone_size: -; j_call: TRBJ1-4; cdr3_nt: TGCGCCAGCAGCCAAGAACAGGGCCCAACTAATGAAAAACTGTTTTTT; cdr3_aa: CASSQEQGPTNEKLFF
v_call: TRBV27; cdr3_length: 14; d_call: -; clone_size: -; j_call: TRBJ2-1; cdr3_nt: TGTGCCAGCAGTTTACAGGGACGGTACAATGAGCAGTTCTTC; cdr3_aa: CASSLQGRYNEQFF
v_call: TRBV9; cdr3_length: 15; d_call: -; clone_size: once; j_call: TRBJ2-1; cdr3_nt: TGTGCCAGCAGCCCGTTCTACTTAAGTTACAATGAGCAGTTCTTC; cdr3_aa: CASSPFYLSYNEQFF
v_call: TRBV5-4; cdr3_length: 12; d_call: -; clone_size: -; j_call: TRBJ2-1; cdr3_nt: TGTGCCAGCAGCTTTCTAGCGAATGAGCAGTTCTTC; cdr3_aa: CASSFLANEQFF
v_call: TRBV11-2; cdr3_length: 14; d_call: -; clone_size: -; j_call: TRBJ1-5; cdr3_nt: TGTGCCAGCAGCTTAGGCAGGGGAAATCAGCCCCAGCATTTT; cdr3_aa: CASSLGRGNQPQHF
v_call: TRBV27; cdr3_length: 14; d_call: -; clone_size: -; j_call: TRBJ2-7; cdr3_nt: TGTGCCAGCACCTCGGCTTCAAGGGTCTACGAGCAGTACTTC; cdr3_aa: CASTSASRVYEQYF
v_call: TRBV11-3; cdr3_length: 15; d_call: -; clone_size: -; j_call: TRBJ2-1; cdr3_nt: TGTGCCAGCAGCATAACCTCACTAGGTTACAATGAGCAGTTCTTC; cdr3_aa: CASSITSLGYNEQFF
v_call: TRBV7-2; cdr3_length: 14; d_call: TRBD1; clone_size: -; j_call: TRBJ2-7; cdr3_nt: TGTGCCAGCAGCTCTTGGTCAGGGGGCGACGAGCAGTACTTC; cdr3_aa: CASSSWSGGDEQYF
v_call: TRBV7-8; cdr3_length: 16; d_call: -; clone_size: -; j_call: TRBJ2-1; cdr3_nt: TGTGCCAGCAGTCAGGGATGGGGCCGCTCCTACAATGAGCAGTTCTTC; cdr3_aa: CASSQGWGRSYNEQFF
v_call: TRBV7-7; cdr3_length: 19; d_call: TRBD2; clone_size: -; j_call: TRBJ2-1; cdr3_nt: TGTGCTAGCAGCTTAGCACAGGGAACTAGCGGGTCCCCCTACAATGAGCAGTTCTTC; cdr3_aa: CASSLAQGTSGSPYNEQFF
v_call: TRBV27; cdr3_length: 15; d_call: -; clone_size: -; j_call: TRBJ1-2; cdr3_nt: TGTGCCAGCAGTTGGACCGGGACACCAGTCAATGGCTACACCTTC; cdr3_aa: CASSWTGTPVNGYTF
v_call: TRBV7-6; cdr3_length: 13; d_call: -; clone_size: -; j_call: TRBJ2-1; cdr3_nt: TGTGCCAGCAGCTTAACTACAGACAATGAGCAGTTCTTC; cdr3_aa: CASSLTTDNEQFF
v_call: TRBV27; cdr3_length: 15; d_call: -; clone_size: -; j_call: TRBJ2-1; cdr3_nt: TGTGCCAGCAGTTATCGGGGCAGGGGATACAATGAGCAGTTCTTC; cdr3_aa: CASSYRGRGYNEQFF
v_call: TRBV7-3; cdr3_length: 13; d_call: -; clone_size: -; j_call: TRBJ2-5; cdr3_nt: TGTGCCAGCAGCCTAACGGTCCAAGAGACCCAGTACTTC; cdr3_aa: CASSLTVQETQYF
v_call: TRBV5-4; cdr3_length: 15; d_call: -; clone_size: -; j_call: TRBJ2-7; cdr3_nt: TGTGCCAGCAGCCCAGGACAGGTTGCGGGATACGAGCAGTACTTC; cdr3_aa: CASSPGQVAGYEQYF
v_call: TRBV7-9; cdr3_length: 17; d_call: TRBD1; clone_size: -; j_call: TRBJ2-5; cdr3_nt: TGTGCCAGCAGCCAAACGGGACAGGGGTTCTGGCAAGAGACCCAGTACTTC; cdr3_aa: CASSQTGQGFWQETQYF
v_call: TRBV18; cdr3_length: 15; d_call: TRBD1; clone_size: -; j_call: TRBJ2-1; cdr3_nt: TGTGCCAGCTCAGCCCGGGACAGCAATTACAATGAGCAGTTCTTC; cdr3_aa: CASSARDSNYNEQFF
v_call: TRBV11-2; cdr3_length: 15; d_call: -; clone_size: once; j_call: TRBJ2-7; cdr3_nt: TGTGCCAGCAGCATGATGGGACGGACCGCCTACGAGCAGTACTTC; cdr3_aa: CASSMMGRTAYEQYF
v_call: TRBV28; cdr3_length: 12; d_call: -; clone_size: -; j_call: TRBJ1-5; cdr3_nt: TGTGCCAGCAGTTATGTTAATCAGCCCCAGCATTTT; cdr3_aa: CASSYVNQPQHF
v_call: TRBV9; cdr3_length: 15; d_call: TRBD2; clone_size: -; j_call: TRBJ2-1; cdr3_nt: TGTGCCAGCAGCGGAGGGACTAGCGGGGACAATGAGCAGTTCTTC; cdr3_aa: CASSGGTSGDNEQFF
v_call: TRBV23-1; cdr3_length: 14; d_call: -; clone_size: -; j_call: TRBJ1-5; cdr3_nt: TGCGCCAGAAAATCAGGGGCGTTCAGTCAGCCCCAGCATTTT; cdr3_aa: CARKSGAFSQPQHF
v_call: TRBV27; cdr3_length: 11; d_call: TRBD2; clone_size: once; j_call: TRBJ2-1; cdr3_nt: TGTGCCAGCAGTTTATTGGGGAGGGAGTTCTTC; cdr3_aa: CASSLLGREFF
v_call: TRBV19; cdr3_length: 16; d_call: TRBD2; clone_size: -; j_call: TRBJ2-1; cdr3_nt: TGTGCCAGTAGTATTTTTGGCGGGAGGGCGAACAATGAGCAGTTCTTC; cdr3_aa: CASSIFGGRANNEQFF
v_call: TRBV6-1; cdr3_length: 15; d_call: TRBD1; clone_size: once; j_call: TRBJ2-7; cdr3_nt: TGTGCCAGCAGCGCAGGACAGGGGGCTAGATACGAGCAGTACTTC; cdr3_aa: CASSAGQGARYEQYF
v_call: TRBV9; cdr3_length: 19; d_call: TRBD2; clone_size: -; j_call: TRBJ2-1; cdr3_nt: TGTGCCAGCAGCGGTAGGACACCCAGACTAGCGAACTTGGACAATGAGCAGTTCTTC; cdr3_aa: CASSGRTPRLANLDNEQFF
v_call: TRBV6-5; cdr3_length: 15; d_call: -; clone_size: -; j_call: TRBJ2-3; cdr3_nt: TGTGCCAGCAGTTACGGGGCAGGGCTCACAGATACGCAGTATTTT; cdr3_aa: CASSYGAGLTDTQYF
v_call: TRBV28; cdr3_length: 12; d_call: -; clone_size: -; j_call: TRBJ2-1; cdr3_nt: TGTGCCAGCAGGCACGTAGCCTATGAGCAGTTCTTC; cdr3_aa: CASRHVAYEQFF
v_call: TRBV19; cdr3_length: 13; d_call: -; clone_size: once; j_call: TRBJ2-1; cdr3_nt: TGTGCCAGTAGTATAGTAGGCAGCGATGAGCAGTTCTTC; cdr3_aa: CASSIVGSDEQFF
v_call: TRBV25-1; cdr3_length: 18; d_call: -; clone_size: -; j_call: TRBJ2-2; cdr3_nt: TGTGCCAGCAGTGAATACCCGGCGCAGGGTCAGAACACCGGGGAGCTGTTTTTT; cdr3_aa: CASSEYPAQGQNTGELFF
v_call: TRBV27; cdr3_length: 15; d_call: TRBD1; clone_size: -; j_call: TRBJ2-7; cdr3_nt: TGTGCCAGCAGTTTATCCGGACAGGGGATATACGAGCAGTACTTC; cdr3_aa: CASSLSGQGIYEQYF
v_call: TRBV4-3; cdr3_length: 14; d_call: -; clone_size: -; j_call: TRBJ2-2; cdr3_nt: TGCGCCAGCAGCCAAGACCGTTGGACCGGGGAGCTGTTTTTT; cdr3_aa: CASSQDRWTGELFF
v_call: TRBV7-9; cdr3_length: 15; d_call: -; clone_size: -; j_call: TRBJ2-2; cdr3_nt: TGTGCCAGCAGCTTTCTGACTAGTCGGAGCGGGGAGCTGTTTTTT; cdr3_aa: CASSFLTSRSGELFF